The next 23 T cell receptor beta chains were all read from a single sample in a study of CD8 T cells in Susac syndrome. Random hexamers were used to reverse transcribe 0.5 to 1 ug of RNA. One entry per CDR3 protein, called by TCRdb with MiXCR from the immunoSEQ multiplex PCR reads. The sample shows about 200,000 distinct CDR3 sequences, 90% to 95% of them seen only once. Sequencing input: CD4+ T cells from PBMCs. The receptors come from a human donor in good health.

V and J are TRBV3-1 and TRBJ2-5; 11 bases match TRBD1. CDR1 and CDR2 (germline): LGHDT, YNNKEL (reference sequence). The CDR3 is made up of 16 amino acids. V lost 5 bases and J lost 1; bases outside the gene matches: 6. The CDR3 loop is CASSGGTGGPQETQYF. The CDR3 DNA reads TGTGCCAGCAGCGGAGGGACAGGGGGACCCCAAGAGACCCAGTACTTC.

The CDR3 spells CASSLNGGGNTGELFF. Written as DNA, the CDR3 is TGCGCCAGCAGCTTGAATGGCGGGGGAAACACCGGGGAGCTGTTTTTT. The J gene is TRBJ2-2, the V gene TRBV5-1, with 7 bases lining up with TRBD2. V shed 1 base and J 2 bases; nucleotides not matched to a gene: 5. CDR1 is SGHRS, CDR2 YFSETQ, per germline. The CDR3 sequence is 16 residues long.

The chain recombines TRBV25-1 with TRBJ1-1, with a tentative D call TRBD1 (5 bases). V was shortened by 4 bases and J by 1 base, with 10 bases between the two germline ends. Germline CDR1 and CDR2: MGHDK and SYGVNS. This CDR3 contains 14 residues. The CDR3 loop is CASSAGPANTEAFF. The DNA of the CDR3 is TGTGCCAGCAGTGCGGGACCCGCGAACACTGAAGCTTTCTTT.

In the case of this clonotype: Compared with germline, one end of the junction differs, possibly owing to a read error. The CDR3 loop is CTQEEDSNF. The CDR3 DNA reads as TGTACCCAGGAGGAGGATTCGAACTTC. V gene TRBV29-1 combines with J gene TRBJ2-7; a possible D gene is TRBD2 (5 bases). Germline values: CDR1 SQVTM, CDR2 ANQGSEA. The CDR3 consists of 9 residues.

The genes are TRBV7-2 and TRBJ2-4; perhaps TRBD2 as D (6 bases). Looked up from germline, CDR1 is SGHTA and CDR2 is FQGNSA. V was clipped by 5 bases and J by 16 bases, with 24 bases between them. CDR3 length: 14 amino acids. The CDR3 DNA reads TGTGCCAGCAGCCTAAGAGACGGGACTGGTTTAGGATACTTC. It yields the protein CASSLRDGTGLGYF.

V and J are TRBV6-2 or TRBV6-3 and TRBJ2-7, with D tentatively TRBD1 or TRBD2 (5 bases each). CDR3 length equals 14 residues. Per the germline V gene, CDR1 is MNHEY and CDR2 is SVGEGT. V was trimmed by 5 bases and J by 9 bases, leaving 20 bases between them. Here the CDR3 DNA reads TGTGCCAGCAGTCCCTTGACAGAGTACGCGGGGCAGTACTTC. The encoded protein is CASSPLTEYAGQYF.

The chain uses TRBV18 and TRBJ1-2; D is ambiguous. This CDR3 comprises 13 residues. Trimming left V 3 bases short and J 7 bases short, with 12 bases between. Germline-derived CDR1 and CDR2 are KGHSH and LQKENI. CDR3 region: CASSPEGRTGYTF. In DNA, the CDR3 is TGTGCCAGCTCACCTGAGGGTAGAACTGGCTACACCTTC.

The V call is TRBV9, the J call TRBJ2-1, with 8 bases that match TRBD1. J lost 2 bases, V lost 4 bases, and 5 bases had no gene match. This CDR3 spans 15 amino acids. CDR1 and CDR2 from the germline V gene are SGDLS and YYNGEE. DNA for the CDR3: TGTGCCAGCAGCCTAACAGGGGGGCCCTACAATGAGCAGTTCTTC. It encodes CASSLTGGPYNEQFF.

This clonotype appeared a single time. The CDR3 DNA reads TGCAGCGTTGGGACAGGGCAAGATCAGCCCCAGCATTTT. Translation gives CSVGTGQDQPQHF. This chain links TRBV29-1 with TRBJ1-5, with TRBD1 matching over 8 bases. Trimming took 4 bases from V and 5 from J; bases not matched to a gene: 4. Germline CDR1 and CDR2: SQVTM and ANQGSEA. The CDR3 consists of 13 residues.

The V call is TRBV28, the J call TRBJ2-7; D is unresolved. Germline V lookup: CDR1 MDHEN, CDR2 SYDVKM. V lost 5 bases to trimming and J lost 7 bases, with 12 bases between them. The CDR3 sequence is 12 residues long. As DNA, the CDR3 is TGTGCCAGCAGTGCCCGACCCGGGGAGCAGTACGTC. Translated, it gives CASSARPGEQYV.

The rearrangement links TRBV4-3 to TRBJ1-2, with 7 bases lining up with TRBD1. V shed 0 bases, J shed 8 bases, and the junction held 9 bases outside the gene matches. CDR3 length equals 15 residues. Germline CDR1 reads LGHNA; CDR2 reads YSLEER. CDR3 residues: CASSQDQGGPKGYTF. CDR3 DNA: TGCGCCAGCAGCCAAGATCAGGGGGGGCCTAAAGGCTACACCTTC.

The chain is built from TRBV27 and TRBJ2-7; no reliable D call. Germline CDR1 reads MNHEY; CDR2 reads SMNVEV (reference sequence). The CDR3 spans 10 residues. The CDR3 bases are TGTGCGACGACGGTTTACGAGCAGTACGTC. It specifies CATTVYEQYV.

This chain uses TRBV7-3 with TRBJ2-3; 11 nucleotides agree with TRBD2. The germline gives CDR1 SGHTA, CDR2 FQGTGA. The CDR3 runs 15 residues. Trimming at V came to 5 bases and at J to 5 bases, leaving 6 bases not matched to a gene. The CDR3 here is CASSPLGLAGDTQYF. CDR3 DNA: TGTGCCAGCAGCCCTCTCGGACTAGCGGGAGATACGCAGTATTTT.

The rearrangement uses TRBV3-1 and TRBJ1-1, with D hard to call. The CDR3 has 14 amino acids. Trimming removed 0 bases from V and 7 bases from J, with 12 bases in between. CDR1 and CDR2 (germline): LGHDT, YNNKEL (reference sequence). The CDR3 reads CASSQEGSQSEAFF. In DNA, the CDR3 is TGTGCCAGCAGCCAAGAAGGGAGTCAGAGTGAAGCTTTCTTT.

V and J are TRBV19 and TRBJ2-7; the match to TRBD1 covers 7 bases. CDR1 LNHDA and CDR2 SQIVND come from the germline V gene (reference sequence). V lost 5 bases to trimming and J lost 2 bases; unmatched junction nucleotides: 6. The CDR3 consists of 14 residues. CDR3 DNA: TGTGCCAGTAGTTCCCGGGACAGAACCTACGAGCAGTACTTC. It codes for CASSSRDRTYEQYF.

This chain connects TRBV6-5 to TRBJ2-5; D is unclear. CDR1 and CDR2 from the germline V gene are MNHEY and SVGAGI. Deletions cut 8 bases from V and 7 bases from J, with 23 bases between. The CDR3 is 15 residues long. The CDR3 bases are TGTGCCAGCTGTCCCCCAGGTCAAAGTCGGTTGACCCAGTACTTC. It encodes CASCPPGQSRLTQYF.

The sample holds one count of this clonotype. The CDR3 DNA reads as TGCAGCGCCACGACAGGGGACGAGCAGTACTTC. It encodes CSATTGDEQYF. The rearrangement links TRBV29-1 to TRBJ2-7; 8 bases map to TRBD1. Germline CDR1 and CDR2: SQVTM and ANQGSEA. V was clipped by 7 bases and J by 5 bases; unmatched bases: 4. The CDR3 loop spans 11 amino acids.

This sequence joins TRBV3-1 and TRBJ2-5; TRBD1 aligns across 7 bases. The CDR3 covers 14 residues. The J segment lost 3 bases and the V segment lost 7 bases, leaving 8 bases of the junction unmatched. Germline V CDR1 and CDR2: LGHDT, YNNKEL (reference sequence). The CDR3 region has the DNA TGTGCCAGCACCAACCGGGACAGAGAAGAGACCCAGTACTTC. It specifies CASTNRDREETQYF.

This chain uses TRBV28 with TRBJ2-3; no clear D gene. Germline CDR1 MDHEN, CDR2 SYDVKM. The V end was cut by 6 bases, the J end by 6 bases, with 13 bases between. The CDR3 spans 13 residues. The CDR3 nucleotides are TGTGCCAGCAGAGCACGCCCCGCGGATACGCAGTATTTT. It is translated as CASRARPADTQYF.

This chain connects TRBV9 to TRBJ2-3, with 9 bases lining up with TRBD1. V shed 0 bases and J 0 bases; nucleotides not matched to a gene: 2. The germline CDR1 and CDR2 sequences are SGDLS and YYNGEE. The length of the CDR3 is 16 residues. The CDR3 spells CASSVEGTGSTDTQYF. The CDR3 DNA is TGTGCCAGCAGCGTAGAGGGGACAGGGAGCACAGATACGCAGTATTTT.

The CDR3 region is CSVGDRGFTEAFF. The DNA of the CDR3 is TGCAGCGTGGGGGACAGGGGGTTTACTGAAGCTTTCTTT. The chain is built from TRBV29-1 and TRBJ1-1; 11 positions match TRBD1. The CDR3 is made up of 13 amino acids. The ends lost 6 bases at V and 5 bases at J; junction bases unmatched: 5. Germline V lookup: CDR1 SQVTM, CDR2 ANQGSEA.

The chain is built from TRBV29-1 and TRBJ2-3, with 11 bases that match TRBD2. Germline V gene data show CDR1 as SQVTM and CDR2 as ANQGSEA. V lost 5 bases and J lost 9; bases outside the gene matches: 7. There are 13 residues in the CDR3. The CDR3 region is CSVTSGGIGTQYF. In DNA, the CDR3 is TGCAGCGTTACTAGCGGGGGCATCGGCACGCAGTATTTT.

The V call is TRBV10-3, the J call TRBJ2-7; 11 bases are a match to TRBD2. Trimming cost V 8 bases and J 4 bases; bases outside gene matches: 13. The length of the CDR3 is 16 residues. Germline V CDR1 and CDR2: ENHRY, SYGVKD. The CDR3 DNA reads TGTGCCATCGGGGAACCCGGGACTAGCGGTTCGTACGAGCAGTACGTC. Protein product: CAIGEPGTSGSYEQYV.